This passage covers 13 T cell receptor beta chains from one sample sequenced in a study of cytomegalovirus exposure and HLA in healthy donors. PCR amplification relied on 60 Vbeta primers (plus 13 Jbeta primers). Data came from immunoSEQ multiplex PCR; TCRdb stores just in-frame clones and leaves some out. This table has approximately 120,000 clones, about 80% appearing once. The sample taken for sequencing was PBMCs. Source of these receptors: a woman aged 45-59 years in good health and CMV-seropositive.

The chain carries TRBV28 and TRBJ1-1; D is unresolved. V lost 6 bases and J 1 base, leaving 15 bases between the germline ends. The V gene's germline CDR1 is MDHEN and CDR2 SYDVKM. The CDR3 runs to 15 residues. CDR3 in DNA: TGTGCCAGCAGCTACCGGGGTTCCGGGAACACTGAAGCTTTCTTT. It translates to CASSYRGSGNTEAFF. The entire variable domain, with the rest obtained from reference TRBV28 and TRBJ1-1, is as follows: DVKVTQSSRYLVKRTGEKVFLECVQDMDHENMFWYRQDPGLGLRLIYFSYDVKMKEKGDIPEGYSVSREKKERFSLILESASTNQTSMYLCASSYRGSGNTEAFFGQGTRLTVV.

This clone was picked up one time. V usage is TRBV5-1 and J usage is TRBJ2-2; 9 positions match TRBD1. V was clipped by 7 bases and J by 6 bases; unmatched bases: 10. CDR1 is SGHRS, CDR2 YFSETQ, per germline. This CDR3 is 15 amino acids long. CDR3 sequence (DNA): TGCGCCAGCGCCCCCGGGACAGGGCGATCCGGGGAGCTGTTTTTT. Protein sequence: CASAPGTGRSGELFF.

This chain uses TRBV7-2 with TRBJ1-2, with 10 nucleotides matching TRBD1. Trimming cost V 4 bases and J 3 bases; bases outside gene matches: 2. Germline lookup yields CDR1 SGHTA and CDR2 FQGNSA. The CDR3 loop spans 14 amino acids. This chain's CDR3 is CASSSTGGYYGYTF. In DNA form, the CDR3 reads TGTGCCAGCAGCTCGACAGGGGGCTACTATGGCTACACCTTC.

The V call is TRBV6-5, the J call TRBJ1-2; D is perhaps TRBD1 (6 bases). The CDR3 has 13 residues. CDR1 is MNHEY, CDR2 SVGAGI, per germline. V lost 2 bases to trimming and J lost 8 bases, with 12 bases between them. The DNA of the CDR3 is TGTGCCAGCAGTTACAAACAGGGTTCCGGCTACACCTTC. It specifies CASSYKQGSGYTF.

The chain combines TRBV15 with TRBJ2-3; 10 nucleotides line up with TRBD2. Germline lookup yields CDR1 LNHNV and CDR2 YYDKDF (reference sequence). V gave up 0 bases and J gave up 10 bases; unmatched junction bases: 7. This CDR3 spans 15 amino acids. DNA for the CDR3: TGTGCCACCAGCAGAGACAGCGGGGGGGGTTCATCGCAGTATTTT. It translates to CATSRDSGGGSSQYF.

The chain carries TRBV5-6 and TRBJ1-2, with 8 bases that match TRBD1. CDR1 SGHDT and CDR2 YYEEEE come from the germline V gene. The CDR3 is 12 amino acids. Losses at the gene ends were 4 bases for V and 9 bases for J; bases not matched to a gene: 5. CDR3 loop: CASSVYRGSYTF. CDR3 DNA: TGTGCCAGCAGCGTATACAGGGGGAGCTACACCTTC.

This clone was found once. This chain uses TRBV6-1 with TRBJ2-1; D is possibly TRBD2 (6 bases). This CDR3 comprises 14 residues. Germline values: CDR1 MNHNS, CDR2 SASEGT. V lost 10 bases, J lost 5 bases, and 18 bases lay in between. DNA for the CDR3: TGTGCCACCCTAAGGTGGGGGGAGGACAATGAGCAGTTCTTC. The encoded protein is CATLRWGEDNEQFF.

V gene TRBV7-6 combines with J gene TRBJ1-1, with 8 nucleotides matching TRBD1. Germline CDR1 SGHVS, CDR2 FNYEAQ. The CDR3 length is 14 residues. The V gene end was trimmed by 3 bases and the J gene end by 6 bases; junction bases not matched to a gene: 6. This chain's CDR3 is CASSFPGGSAEAFF. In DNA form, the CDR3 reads TGTGCCAGCAGCTTCCCAGGGGGCAGCGCTGAAGCTTTCTTT.

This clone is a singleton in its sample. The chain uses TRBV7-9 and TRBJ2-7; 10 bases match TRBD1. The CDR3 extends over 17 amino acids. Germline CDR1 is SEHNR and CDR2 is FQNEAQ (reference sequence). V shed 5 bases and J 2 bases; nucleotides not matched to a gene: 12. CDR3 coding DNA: TGTGCCAGCAGCCGCCCATTTGGGACAGGGGCGACCTACGAGCAGTACTTC. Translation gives CASSRPFGTGATYEQYF.

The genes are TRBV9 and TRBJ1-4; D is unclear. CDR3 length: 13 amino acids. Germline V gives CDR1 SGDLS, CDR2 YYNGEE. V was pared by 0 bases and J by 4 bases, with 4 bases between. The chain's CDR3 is CASSVAGNEKLFF. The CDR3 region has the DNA TGTGCCAGCAGCGTAGCCGGTAATGAAAAACTGTTTTTT.

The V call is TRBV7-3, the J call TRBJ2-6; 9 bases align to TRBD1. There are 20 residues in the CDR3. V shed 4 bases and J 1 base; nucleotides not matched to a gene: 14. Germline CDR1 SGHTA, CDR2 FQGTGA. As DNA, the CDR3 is TGTGCCAGCAGCTCCCAACTGACCGGGACAGGGCTTTCTGGGGCCAACGTCCTGACTTTC. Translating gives CASSSQLTGTGLSGANVLTF.

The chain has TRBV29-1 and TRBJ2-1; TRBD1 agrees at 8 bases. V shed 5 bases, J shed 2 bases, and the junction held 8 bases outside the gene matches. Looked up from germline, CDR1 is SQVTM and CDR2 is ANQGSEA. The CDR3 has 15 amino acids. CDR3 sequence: CSVLRDRRPYNEQFF. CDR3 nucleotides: TGCAGCGTTCTCCGGGACAGGAGGCCCTACAATGAGCAGTTCTTC.

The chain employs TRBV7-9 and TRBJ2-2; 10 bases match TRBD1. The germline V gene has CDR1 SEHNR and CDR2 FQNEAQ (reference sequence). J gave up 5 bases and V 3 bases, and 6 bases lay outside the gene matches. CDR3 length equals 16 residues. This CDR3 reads CASSFTTGGETGELFF. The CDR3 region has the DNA TGTGCCAGCAGCTTCACGACAGGGGGCGAGACCGGGGAGCTGTTTTTT.